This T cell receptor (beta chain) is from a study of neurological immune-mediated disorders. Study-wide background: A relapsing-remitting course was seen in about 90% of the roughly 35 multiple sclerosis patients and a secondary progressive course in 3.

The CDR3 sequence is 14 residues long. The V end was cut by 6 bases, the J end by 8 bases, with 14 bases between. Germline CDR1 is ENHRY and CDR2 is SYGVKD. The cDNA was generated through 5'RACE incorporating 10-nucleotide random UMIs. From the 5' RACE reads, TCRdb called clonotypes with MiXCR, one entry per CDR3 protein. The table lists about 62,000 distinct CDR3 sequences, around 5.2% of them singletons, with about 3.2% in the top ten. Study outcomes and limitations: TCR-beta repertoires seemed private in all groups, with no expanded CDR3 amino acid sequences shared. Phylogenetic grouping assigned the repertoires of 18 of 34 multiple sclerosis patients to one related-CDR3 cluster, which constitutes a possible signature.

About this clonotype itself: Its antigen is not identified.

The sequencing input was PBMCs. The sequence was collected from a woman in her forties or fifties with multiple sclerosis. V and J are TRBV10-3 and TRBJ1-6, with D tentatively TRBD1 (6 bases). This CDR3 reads CAIRTGEGYSPLHF. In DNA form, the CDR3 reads TGTGCCATCAGGACAGGTGAGGGGTATTCACCCCTCCACTTT.